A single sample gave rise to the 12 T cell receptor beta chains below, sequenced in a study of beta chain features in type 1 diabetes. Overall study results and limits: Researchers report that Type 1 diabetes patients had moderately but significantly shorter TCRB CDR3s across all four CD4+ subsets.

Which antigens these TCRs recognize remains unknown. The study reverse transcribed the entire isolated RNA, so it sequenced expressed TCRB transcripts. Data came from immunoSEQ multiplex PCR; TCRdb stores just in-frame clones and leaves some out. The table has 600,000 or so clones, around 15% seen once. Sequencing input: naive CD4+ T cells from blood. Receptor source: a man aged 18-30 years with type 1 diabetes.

CDR3 sequence (DNA): TGTGCCAGCAGTCCACAGGGGGCGGTTGGCTACACCTTC. Residues: CASSPQGAVGYTF. The chain recombines TRBV27 with TRBJ1-2, with 9 bases matching TRBD1. This CDR3 comprises 13 residues. CDR1 and CDR2 (germline): MNHEY, SMNVEV (reference sequence). Unmatched junction bases numbered 5, after V lost 5 bases and J lost 7 bases.

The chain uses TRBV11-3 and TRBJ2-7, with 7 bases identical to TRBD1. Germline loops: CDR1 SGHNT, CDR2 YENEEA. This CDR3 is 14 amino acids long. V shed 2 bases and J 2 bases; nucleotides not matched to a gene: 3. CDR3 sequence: CASSLTTGPYEQYF. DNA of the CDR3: TGTGCCAGCAGCTTAACGACAGGGCCCTACGAGCAGTACTTC.

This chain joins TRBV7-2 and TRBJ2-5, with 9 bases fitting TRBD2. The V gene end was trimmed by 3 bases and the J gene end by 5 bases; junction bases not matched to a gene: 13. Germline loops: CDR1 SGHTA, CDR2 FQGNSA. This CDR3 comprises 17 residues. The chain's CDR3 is CASSFGLAGLREETQYF. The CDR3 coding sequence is TGTGCCAGCAGCTTCGGTCTAGCGGGACTAAGGGAGGAGACCCAGTACTTC.

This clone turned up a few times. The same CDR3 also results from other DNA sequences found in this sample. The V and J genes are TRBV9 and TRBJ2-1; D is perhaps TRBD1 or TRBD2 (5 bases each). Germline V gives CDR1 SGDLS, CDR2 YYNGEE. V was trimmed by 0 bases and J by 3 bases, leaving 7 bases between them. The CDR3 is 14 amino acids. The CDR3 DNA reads TGTGCCAGCAGCGTAGGGGGGAGCTACAATGAGCAGTTCTTC. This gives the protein CASSVGGSYNEQFF.

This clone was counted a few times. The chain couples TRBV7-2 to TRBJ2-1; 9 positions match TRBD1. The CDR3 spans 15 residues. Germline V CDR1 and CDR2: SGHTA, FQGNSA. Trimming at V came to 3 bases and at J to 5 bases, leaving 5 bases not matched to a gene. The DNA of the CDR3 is TGTGCCAGCAGCTTCCGGGACAGGGTCAACAATGAGCAGTTCTTC. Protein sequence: CASSFRDRVNNEQFF.

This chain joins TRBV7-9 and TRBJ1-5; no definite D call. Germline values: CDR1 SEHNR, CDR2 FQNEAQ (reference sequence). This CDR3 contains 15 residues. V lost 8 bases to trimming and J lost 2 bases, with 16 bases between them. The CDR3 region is CASADLLLGNQPQHF. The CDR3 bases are TGTGCCAGCGCCGACCTTCTCCTTGGCAATCAGCCCCAGCATTTT.

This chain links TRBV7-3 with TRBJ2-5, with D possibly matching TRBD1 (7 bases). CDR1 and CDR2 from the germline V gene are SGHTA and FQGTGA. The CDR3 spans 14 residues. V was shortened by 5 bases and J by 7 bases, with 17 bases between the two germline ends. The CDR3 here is CASSGTHRGGTQYF. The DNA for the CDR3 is TGTGCCAGCAGCGGCACCCACAGGGGAGGGACCCAGTACTTC.

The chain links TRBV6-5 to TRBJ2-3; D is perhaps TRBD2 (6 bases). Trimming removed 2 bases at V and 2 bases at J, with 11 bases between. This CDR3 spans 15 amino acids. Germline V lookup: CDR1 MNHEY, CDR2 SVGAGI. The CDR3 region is CASSYAGPFTDTQYF. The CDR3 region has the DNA TGTGCCAGCAGTTACGCGGGACCCTTCACAGATACGCAGTATTTT.

The CDR3 region is CASSSAGQDQETQYF. DNA of the CDR3: TGTGCCAGCAGCTCGGCGGGACAGGACCAAGAGACCCAGTACTTC. The chain carries TRBV11-2 and TRBJ2-5; 8 positions agree with TRBD1. This CDR3 contains 15 residues. Germline lookup yields CDR1 SGHAT and CDR2 FQNNGV. The V and J ends lost 4 bases and 0 bases, in that order; junction bases with no gene match: 4.

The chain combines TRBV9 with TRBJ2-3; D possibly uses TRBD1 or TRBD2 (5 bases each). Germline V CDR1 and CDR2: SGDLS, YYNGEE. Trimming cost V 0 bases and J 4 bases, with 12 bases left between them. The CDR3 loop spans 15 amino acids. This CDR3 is CASSVGTAQADTQYF. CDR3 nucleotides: TGTGCCAGCAGCGTAGGGACTGCACAGGCAGATACGCAGTATTTT.

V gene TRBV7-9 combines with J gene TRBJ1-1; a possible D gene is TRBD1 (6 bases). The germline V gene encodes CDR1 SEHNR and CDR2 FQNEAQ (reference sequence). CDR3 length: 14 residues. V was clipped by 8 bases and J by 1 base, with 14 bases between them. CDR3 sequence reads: CASARGGPNTEAFF. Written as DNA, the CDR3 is TGTGCCAGCGCTAGAGGGGGGCCGAACACTGAAGCTTTCTTT.

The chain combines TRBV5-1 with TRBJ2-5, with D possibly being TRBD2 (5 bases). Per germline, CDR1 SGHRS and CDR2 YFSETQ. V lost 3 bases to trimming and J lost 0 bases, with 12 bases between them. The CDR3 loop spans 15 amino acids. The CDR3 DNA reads TGCGCCAGCAGCTCTTTAAGCGGAAACCAAGAGACCCAGTACTTC. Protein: CASSSLSGNQETQYF. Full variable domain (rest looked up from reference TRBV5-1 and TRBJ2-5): KAGVTQTPRYLIKTRGQQVTLSCSPISGHRSVSWYQQTPGQGLQFLFEYFSETQRNKGNFPGRFSGRQFSNSRSEMNVSTLELGDSALYLCASSSLSGNQETQYFGPGTRLLVL.